What follows is one T cell receptor (beta chain) and its context. Germline assignment: CDR1 SGHAT and CDR2 FQNNGV. V was cut by 2 bases and J by 0 bases, with 10 bases left in between. The CDR3 is 16 amino acids. This record comes from a study of blood T cell repertoires in COVID-19. Across the whole study: Whether acute or convalescent, the COVID-19 samples came from the United States, Italy and Spain.

Method: immunoSEQ multiplex PCR; TCRdb's copy keeps in-frame clones and lacks some. Of some 200,000 clones listed, about 85% are singletons. Sequencing was done on a sample of peripheral blood. The V call is TRBV11-2, the J call TRBJ1-4; TRBD1 might be the D (6 bases). The receptor was isolated from a man aged 50-59 years who had recovered from COVID-19. In DNA form, the CDR3 reads TGTGCCAGCAGCTTACTAGGGGGATCAACTAATGAAAAACTGTTTTTT. It is translated as CASSLLGGSTNEKLFF.